This TCR beta chain appears in the sequencing data of a study of CD8+ T cells in alopecia areata. Overall study results and limits: Possibly because of HLA-related factors, TCR sharing was less clear across patients than in mice. Scalp specimens additionally yield sequences from normal skin's resident alphabeta T cells. Affected lesional scalp, above all in alopecia totalis/universalis, was more clonal than normal scalp.

This CDR3 has 13 amino acids. V was shortened by 6 bases and J by 0 bases, with 11 bases between the two germline ends. CDR1 and CDR2 from the germline V gene are SQVTM and ANQGSEA. The table lists this clone with a few counts. Its target is unknown. Researchers took lesional scalp punch biopsies and peripheral blood from people who were alopecia areata patients. RNA extraction and reverse transcription yielded cDNA as sequencing template. Generated by immunoSEQ multiplex PCR, the TCRdb table keeps only in-frame clones and is missing some. The sample lists 100,000 to 130,000 clones, approximately 61% seen once, with 20% to 30% in the top ten.

Sequences were obtained from NKG2D-low CD8+ T cells sorted from blood. This receptor was identified in a human donor with alopecia areata. V and J are TRBV29-1 and TRBJ1-1; tentative D call: TRBD1 (6 bases). As DNA, the CDR3 is TGCAGCGTCGCGGGACACCTGAACACTGAAGCTTTCTTT. It codes for CSVAGHLNTEAFF.